Described below is a single TCR beta chain sequence and its context. Its target is unknown. This same CDR3 is encoded by further DNA sequences in the sample. The data were produced by immunoSEQ multiplex PCR, yet TCRdb's version contains in-frame clones alone and is incomplete. The table has some 1.4 million clones, over 95% seen once. These data come from a study of shared clonotypes between healthy human individuals. Study observations and caveats: Lower generation probabilities were found for non-shared clonotypes than for those shared by all four donors.

The sequenced sample consisted of naive CD4+ T cells sorted from blood. Subset indicated: CD45RA+ positively selected. This clonotype was obtained from a man between 25 and 39 years old in good health.

The DNA of the CDR3 is TGTGCCAGCTCACCGCTCCCCAACACCGGGGAGCTGTTTTTT. This codes for CASSPLPNTGELFF. The rearrangement links TRBV18 to TRBJ2-2; no clear D gene. The CDR3 is 14 residues long. Between the trimmed V and J ends, which lost 3 bases and 2 bases, there was a span of 7 bases. CDR1 is KGHSH, CDR2 LQKENI, per germline.